Each of the 2 T cell receptor beta chains below was sequenced from the same sample in a study of lymphopenia after photon versus proton radiotherapy. Data came from immunoSEQ multiplex PCR; TCRdb stores just in-frame clones and leaves some out. The sample yields some 25,000 clones, around 83% seen once. The sample here was peripheral blood, taken from a patient treated with photon-based radiotherapy. These TCRs come from a man aged 30 to 39 with gastric cancer.

The DNA of the CDR3 is TGTGCCAGCAGCTTATGGGTTCGGGTCATGGGAAACACCATATATTTT. Translated: CASSLWVRVMGNTIYF. V usage is TRBV7-9 and J usage is TRBJ1-3, with D unresolved. Trimming removed 2 bases from V and 4 bases from J, with 15 bases in between. The CDR3 consists of 16 residues. Germline CDR1 SEHNR, CDR2 FQNEAQ (reference sequence).

V and J are TRBV29-1 and TRBJ2-3; D possibly corresponds to TRBD1 (5 bases). The CDR3 covers 12 residues. Germline V lookup: CDR1 SQVTM, CDR2 ANQGSEA. The V end was cut by 8 bases, the J end by 6 bases, with 15 bases between. This CDR3 is CSFGARRDTQYF. Written as DNA, the CDR3 is TGCAGCTTTGGGGCTAGAAGGGATACGCAGTATTTT.